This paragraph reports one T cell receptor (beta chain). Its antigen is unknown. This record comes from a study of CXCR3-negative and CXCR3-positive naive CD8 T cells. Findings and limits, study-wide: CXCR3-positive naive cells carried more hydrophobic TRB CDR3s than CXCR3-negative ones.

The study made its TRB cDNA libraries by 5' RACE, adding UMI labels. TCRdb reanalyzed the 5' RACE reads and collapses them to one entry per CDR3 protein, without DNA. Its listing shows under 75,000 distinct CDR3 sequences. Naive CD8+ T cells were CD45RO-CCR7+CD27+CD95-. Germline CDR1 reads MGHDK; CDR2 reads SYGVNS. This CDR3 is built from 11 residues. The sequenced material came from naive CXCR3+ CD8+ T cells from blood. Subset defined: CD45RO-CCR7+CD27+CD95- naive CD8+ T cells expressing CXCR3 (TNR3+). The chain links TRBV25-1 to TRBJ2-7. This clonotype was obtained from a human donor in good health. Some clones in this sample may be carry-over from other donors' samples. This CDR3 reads CASKAAYEQYF.